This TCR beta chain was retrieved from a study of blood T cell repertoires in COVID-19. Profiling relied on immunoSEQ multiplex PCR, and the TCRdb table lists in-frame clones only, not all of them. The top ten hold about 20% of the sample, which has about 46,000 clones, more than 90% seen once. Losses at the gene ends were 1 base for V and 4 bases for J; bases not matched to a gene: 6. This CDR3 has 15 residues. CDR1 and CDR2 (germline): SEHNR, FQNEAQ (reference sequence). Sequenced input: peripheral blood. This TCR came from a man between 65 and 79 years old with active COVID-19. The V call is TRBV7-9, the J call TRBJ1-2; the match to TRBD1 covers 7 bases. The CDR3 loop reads CASSLDGTVFYGYTF. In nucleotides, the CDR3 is TGTGCCAGCAGCTTAGACGGGACAGTCTTCTATGGCTACACCTTC. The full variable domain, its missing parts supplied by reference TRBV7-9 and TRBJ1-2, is DTGVSQNPRHKITKRGQNVTFRCDPISEHNRLYWYRQTLGQGPEFLTYFQNEAQLEKSRLLSDRFSAERPKGSFSTLEIQRTEQGDSAMYLCASSLDGTVFYGYTFGSGTRLTVV.